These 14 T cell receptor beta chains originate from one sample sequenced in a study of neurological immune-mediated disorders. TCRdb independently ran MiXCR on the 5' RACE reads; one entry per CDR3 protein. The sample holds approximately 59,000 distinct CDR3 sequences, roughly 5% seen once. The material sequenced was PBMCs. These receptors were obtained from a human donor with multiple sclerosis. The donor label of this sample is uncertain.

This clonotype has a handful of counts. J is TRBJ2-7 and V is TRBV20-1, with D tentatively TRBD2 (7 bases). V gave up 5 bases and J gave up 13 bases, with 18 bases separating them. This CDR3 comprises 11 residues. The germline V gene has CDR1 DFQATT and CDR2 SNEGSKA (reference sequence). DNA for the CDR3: TGCAGTGCTTTGGGGGGGTCGACAGGTTACTTC. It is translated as CSALGGSTGYF.

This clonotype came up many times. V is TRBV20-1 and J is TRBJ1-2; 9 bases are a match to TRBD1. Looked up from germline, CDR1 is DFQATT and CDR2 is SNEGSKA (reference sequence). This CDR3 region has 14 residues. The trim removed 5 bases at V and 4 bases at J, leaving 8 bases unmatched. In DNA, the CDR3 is TGCAGTGCTCTCCATCCGGGACAGGGCTATGGCTACACCTTC. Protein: CSALHPGQGYGYTF.

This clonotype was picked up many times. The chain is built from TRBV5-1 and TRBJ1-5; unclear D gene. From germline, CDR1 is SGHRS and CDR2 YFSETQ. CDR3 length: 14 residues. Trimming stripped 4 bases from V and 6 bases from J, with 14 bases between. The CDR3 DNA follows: TGCGCCAGCAGCCCTATAGCGGGAGTTCAGCCCCAGCATTTT. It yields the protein CASSPIAGVQPQHF.

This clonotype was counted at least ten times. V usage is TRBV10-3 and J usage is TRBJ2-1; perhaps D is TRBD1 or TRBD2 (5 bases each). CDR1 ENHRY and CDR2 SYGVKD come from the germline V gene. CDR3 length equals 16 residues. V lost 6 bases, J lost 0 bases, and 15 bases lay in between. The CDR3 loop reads CAISRRGRASYNEQFF. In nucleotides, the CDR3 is TGTGCCATCAGCCGCCGGGGCAGGGCCTCCTACAATGAGCAGTTCTTC.

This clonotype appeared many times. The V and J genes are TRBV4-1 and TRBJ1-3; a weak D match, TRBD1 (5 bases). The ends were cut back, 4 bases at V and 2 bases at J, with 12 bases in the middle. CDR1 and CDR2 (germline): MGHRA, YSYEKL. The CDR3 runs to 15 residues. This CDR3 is CASSPGTGTGNTIYF. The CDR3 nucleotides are TGCGCCAGCAGCCCAGGTACAGGCACTGGAAACACCATATATTTT.

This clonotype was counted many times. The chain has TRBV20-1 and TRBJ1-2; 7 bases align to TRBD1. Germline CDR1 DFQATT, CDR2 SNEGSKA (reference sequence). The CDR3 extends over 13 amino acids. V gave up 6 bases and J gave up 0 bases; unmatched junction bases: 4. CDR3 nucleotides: TGCAGTGCCAGGGACAGAACTAACTATGGCTACACCTTC. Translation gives CSARDRTNYGYTF.

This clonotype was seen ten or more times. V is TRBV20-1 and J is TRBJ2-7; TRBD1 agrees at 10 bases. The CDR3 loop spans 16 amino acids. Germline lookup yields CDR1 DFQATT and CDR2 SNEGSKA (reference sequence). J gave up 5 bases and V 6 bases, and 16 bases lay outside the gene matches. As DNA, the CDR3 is TGCAGTGCCACCGGGACAGGGGCTCTTGGAGCCAACGAGCAGTACTTC. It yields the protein CSATGTGALGANEQYF.

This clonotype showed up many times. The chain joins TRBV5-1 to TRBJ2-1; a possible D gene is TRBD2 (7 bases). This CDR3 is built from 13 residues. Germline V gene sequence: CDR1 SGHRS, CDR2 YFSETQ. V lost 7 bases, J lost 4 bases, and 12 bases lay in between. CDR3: CASGGGWYNEQFF. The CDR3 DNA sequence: TGCGCCAGCGGGGGGGGCTGGTACAATGAGCAGTTCTTC.

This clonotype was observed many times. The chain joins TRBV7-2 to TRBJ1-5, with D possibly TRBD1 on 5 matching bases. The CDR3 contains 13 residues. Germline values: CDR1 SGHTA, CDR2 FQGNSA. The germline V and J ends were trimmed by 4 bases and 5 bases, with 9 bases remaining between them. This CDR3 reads CASSYVRDQPQHF. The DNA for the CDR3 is TGTGCCAGCAGCTACGTCAGGGATCAGCCCCAGCATTTT. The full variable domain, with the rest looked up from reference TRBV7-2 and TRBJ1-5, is GAGVSQSPSNKVTEKGKDVELRCDPISGHTALYWYRQSLGQGLEFLIYFQGNSAPDKSGLPSDRFSAERTGGSVSTLTIQRTQQEDSAVYLCASSYVRDQPQHFGDGTRLSIL.

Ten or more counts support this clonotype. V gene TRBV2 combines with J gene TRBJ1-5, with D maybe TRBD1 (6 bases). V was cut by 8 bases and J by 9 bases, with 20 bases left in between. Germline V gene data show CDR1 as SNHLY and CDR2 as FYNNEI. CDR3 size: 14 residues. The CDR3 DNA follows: TGTGCCAGCCGCTACAGGGAGGGATCGATGCCCCAGCATTTT. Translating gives CASRYREGSMPQHF.

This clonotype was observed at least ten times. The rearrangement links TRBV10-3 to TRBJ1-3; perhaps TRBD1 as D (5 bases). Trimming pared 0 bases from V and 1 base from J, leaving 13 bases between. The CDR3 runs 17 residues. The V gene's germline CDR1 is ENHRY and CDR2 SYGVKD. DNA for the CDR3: TGTGCCATCAGTGAGTCTACAGGTCGGAGGTCTGGAAACACCATATATTTT. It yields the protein CAISESTGRRSGNTIYF.

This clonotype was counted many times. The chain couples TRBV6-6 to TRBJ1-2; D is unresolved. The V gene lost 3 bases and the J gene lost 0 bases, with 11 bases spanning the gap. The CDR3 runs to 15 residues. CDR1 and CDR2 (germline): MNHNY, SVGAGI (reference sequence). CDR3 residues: CASSYSRRANYGYTF. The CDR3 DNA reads TGTGCCAGCAGTTATTCCAGAAGGGCTAACTATGGCTACACCTTC.

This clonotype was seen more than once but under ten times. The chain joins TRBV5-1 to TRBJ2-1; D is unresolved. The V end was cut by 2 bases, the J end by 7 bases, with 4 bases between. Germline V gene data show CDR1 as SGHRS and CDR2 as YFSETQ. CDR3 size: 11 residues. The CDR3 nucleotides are TGCGCCAGCAGCTTAAAAAATGAGCAGTTCTTC. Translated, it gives CASSLKNEQFF.

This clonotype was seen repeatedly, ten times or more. Here the CDR3 DNA reads TGTGCCAGCAGCCCCCAGGGCCAGCGGGGGCCGGTTGAGCAGTTCTTC. This gives the protein CASSPQGQRGPVEQFF. This chain connects TRBV4-2 to TRBJ2-1, with 8 bases lining up with TRBD2. Germline V gene lookup returns CDR1 LGHNA and CDR2 YNFKEQ. J gave up 9 bases and V 4 bases, and 14 bases lay outside the gene matches. The CDR3 is made up of 16 amino acids.